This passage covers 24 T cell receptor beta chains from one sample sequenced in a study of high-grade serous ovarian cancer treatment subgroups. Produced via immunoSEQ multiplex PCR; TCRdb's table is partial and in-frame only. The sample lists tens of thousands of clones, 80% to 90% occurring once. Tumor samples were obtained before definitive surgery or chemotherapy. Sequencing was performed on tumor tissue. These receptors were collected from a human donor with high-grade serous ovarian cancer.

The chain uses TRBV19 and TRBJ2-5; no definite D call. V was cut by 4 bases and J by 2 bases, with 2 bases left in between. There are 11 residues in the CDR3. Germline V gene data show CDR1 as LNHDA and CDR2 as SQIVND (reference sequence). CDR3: CASSKQETQYF. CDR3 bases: TGTGCCAGTAGTAAACAAGAGACCCAGTACTTC. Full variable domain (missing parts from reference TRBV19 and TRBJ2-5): DGGITQSPKYLFRKEGQNVTLSCEQNLNHDAMYWYRQDPGQGLRLIYYSQIVNDFQKGDIAEGYSVSREKKESFPLTVTSAQKNPTAFYLCASSKQETQYFGPGTRLLVL.

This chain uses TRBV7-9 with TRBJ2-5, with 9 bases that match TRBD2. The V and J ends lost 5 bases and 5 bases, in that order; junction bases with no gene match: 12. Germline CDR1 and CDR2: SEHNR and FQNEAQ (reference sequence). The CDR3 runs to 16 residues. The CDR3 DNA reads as TGTGCCAGCAGCCCGGAGTTAGCGGGAGTATGGGAGACCCAGTACTTC. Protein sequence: CASSPELAGVWETQYF.

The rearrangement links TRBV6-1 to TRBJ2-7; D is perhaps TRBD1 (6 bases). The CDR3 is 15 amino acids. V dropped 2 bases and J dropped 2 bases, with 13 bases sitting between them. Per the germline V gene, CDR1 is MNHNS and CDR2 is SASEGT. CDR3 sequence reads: CASSELRGIAYEQYF. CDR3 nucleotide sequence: TGTGCCAGCAGTGAACTGAGGGGGATCGCCTACGAGCAGTACTTC.

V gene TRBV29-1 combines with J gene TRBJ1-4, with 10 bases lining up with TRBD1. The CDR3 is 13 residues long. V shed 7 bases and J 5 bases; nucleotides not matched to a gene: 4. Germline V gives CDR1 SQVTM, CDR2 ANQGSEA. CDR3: CSARTGGNEKLFF. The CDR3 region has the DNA TGCAGCGCTCGGACAGGGGGAAATGAAAAACTGTTTTTT.

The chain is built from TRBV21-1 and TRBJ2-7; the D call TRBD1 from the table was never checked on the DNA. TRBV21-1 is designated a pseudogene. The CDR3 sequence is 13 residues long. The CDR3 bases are TGTGCCAGCAGTCCGACAGGGAGGTACGAGCAGTACTTC. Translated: CASSPTGRYEQYF.

The CDR3 region has the DNA TGTGCCAGCAGCCAAGAACCGCTAGACACTGAAGCTTTCTTT. This codes for CASSQEPLDTEAFF. The V and J genes are TRBV4-2 and TRBJ1-1; D is ambiguous. Trimming left V 0 bases short and J 3 bases short, with 8 bases between. Germline V gene lookup returns CDR1 LGHNA and CDR2 YNFKEQ. The CDR3 extends over 14 amino acids.

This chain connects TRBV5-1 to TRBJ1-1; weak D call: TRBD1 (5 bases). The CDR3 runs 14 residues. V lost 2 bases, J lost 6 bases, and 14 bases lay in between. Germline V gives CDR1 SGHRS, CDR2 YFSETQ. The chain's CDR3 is CASSLTGQGAEAFF. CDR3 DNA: TGCGCCAGCAGCTTAACGGGCCAAGGGGCTGAAGCTTTCTTT.

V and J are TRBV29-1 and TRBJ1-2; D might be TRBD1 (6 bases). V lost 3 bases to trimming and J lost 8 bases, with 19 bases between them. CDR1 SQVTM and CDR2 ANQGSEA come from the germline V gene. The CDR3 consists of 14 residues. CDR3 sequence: CSVEDPPAGAGYTF. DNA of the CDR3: TGCAGCGTTGAGGACCCCCCCGCAGGGGCCGGCTACACCTTC.

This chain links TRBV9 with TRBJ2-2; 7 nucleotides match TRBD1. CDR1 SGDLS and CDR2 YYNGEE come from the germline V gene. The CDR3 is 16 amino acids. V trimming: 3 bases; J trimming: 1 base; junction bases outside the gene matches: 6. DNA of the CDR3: TGTGCCAGCAGCGCCCAACAGGGGATGAACACCGGGGAGCTGTTTTTT. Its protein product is CASSAQQGMNTGELFF.

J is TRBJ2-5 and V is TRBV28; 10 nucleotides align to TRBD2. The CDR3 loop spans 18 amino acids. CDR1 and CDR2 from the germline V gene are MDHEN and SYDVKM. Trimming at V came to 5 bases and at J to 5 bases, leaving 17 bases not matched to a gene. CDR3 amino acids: CASSPAAPLSGRRETQYF. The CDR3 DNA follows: TGTGCCAGCAGTCCCGCCGCTCCCCTTAGCGGGAGGCGGGAGACCCAGTACTTC.

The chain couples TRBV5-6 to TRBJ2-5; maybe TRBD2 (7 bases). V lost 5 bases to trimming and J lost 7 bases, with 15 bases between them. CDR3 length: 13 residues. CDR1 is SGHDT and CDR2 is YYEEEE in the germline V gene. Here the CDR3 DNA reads TGTGCCAGCAGGGGGGGGCCCTCGGGGACCCAGTACTTC. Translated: CASRGGPSGTQYF. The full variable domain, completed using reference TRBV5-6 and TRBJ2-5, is DAGVTQSPTHLIKTRGQQVTLRCSPKSGHDTVSWYQQALGQGPQFIFQYYEEEERQRGNFPDRFSGHQFPNYSSELNVNALLLGDSALYLCASRGGPSGTQYFGPGTRLLVL.

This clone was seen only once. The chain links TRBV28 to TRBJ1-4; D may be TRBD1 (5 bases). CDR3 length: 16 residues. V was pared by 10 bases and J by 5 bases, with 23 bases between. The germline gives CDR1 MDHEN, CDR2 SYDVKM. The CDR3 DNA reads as TGTGCCATTCGCGCGGGGACTCAACCGCGGAATGAAAAACTGTTTTTT. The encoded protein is CAIRAGTQPRNEKLFF. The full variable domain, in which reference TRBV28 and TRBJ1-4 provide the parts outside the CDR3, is DVKVTQSSRYLVKRTGEKVFLECVQDMDHENMFWYRQDPGLGLRLIYFSYDVKMKEKGDIPEGYSVSREKKERFSLILESASTNQTSMYLCAIRAGTQPRNEKLFFGSGTQLSVL.

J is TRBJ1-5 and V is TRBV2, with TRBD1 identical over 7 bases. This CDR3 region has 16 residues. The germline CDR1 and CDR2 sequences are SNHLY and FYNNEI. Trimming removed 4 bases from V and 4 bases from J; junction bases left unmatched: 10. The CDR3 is CASSASTGQRNQPQHF. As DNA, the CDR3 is TGTGCCAGCAGTGCTTCGACGGGACAGAGGAATCAGCCCCAGCATTTT. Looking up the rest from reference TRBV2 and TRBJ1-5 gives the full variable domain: EPEVTQTPSHQVTQMGQEVILRCVPISNHLYFYWYRQILGQKVEFLVSFYNNEISEKSEIFDDQFSVERPDGSNFTLKIRSTKLEDSAMYFCASSASTGQRNQPQHFGDGTRLSIL.

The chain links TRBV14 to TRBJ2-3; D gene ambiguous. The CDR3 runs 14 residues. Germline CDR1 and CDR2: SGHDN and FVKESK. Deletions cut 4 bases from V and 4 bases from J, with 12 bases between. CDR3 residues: CASSRQLDADTQYF. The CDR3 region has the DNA TGTGCCAGCAGCCGACAACTTGACGCAGATACGCAGTATTTT.

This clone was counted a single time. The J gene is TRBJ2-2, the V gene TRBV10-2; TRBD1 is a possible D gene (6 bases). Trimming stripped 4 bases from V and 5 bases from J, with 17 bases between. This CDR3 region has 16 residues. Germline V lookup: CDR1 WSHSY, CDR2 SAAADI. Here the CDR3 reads CASSGFVGRGTGELFF. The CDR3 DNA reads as TGCGCCAGCAGTGGGTTTGTGGGCAGGGGAACCGGGGAGCTGTTTTTT.

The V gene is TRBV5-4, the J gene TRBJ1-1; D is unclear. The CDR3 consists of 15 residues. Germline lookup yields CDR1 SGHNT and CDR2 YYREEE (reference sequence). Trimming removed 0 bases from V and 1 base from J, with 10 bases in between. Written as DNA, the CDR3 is TGTGCCAGCAGCTTGGCGGAGAAGGGGAACACTGAAGCTTTCTTT. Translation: CASSLAEKGNTEAFF.

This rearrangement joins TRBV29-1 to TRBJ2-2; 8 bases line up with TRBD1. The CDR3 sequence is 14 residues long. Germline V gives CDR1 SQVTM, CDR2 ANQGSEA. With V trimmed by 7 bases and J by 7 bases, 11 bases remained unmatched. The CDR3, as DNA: TGCAGCGGGAAGGACAGGGTCGGTAGCGGGGAGCTGTTTTTT. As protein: CSGKDRVGSGELFF.

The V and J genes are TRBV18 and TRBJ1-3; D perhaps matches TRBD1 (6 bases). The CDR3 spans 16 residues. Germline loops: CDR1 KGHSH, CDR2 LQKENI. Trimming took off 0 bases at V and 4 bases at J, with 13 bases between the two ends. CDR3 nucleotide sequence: TGTGCCAGCTCACCACCAAATCCCGACAGGGGAAACACCATATATTTT. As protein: CASSPPNPDRGNTIYF. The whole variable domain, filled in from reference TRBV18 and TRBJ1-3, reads NAGVMQNPRHLVRRRGQEARLRCSPMKGHSHVYWYRQLPEEGLKFMVYLQKENIIDESGMPKERFSAEFPKEGPSILRIQQVVRGDSAAYFCASSPPNPDRGNTIYFGEGSWLTVV.

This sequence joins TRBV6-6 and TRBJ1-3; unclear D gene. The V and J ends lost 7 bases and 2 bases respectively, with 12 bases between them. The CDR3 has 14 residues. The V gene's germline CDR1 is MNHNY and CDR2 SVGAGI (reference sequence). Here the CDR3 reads CASMLGETGNTIYF. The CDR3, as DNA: TGTGCCAGCATGCTCGGGGAGACTGGAAACACCATATATTTT.

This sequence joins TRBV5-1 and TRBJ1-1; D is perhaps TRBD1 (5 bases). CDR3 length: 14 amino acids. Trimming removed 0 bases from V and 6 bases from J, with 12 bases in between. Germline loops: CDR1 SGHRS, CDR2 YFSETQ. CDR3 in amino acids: CASSLESGKSEAFF. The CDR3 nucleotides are TGCGCCAGCAGCTTGGAATCAGGGAAGTCTGAAGCTTTCTTT.

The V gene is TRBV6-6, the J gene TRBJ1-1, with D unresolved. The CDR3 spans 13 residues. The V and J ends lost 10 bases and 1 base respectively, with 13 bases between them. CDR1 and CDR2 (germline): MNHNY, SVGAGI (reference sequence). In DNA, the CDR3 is TGTGCCACCGCTCGGGCCCCGAACACTGAAGCTTTCTTT. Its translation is CATARAPNTEAFF.

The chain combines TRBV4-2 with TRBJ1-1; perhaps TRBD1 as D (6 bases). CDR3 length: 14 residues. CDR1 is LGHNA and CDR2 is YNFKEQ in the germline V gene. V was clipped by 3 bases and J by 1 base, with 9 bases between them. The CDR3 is CASSQTQGNTEAFF. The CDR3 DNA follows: TGTGCCAGCAGCCAGACACAGGGGAACACTGAAGCTTTCTTT.

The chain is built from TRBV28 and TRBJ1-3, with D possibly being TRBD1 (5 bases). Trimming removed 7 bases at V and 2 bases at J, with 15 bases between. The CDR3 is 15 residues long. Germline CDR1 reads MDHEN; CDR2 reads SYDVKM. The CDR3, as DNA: TGTGCCAGCACCTCATCCCAGGGTACTGGAAACACCATATATTTT. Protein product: CASTSSQGTGNTIYF.

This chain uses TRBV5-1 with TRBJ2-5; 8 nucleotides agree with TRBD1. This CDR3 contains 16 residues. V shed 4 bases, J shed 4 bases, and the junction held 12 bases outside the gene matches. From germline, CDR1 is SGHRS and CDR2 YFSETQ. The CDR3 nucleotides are TGCGCCAGCAGCCCCCCTCTACAGGGGGGTCGAGAGACCCAGTACTTC. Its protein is CASSPPLQGGRETQYF.